The clone carrying this T cell receptor beta chain has only a few counts. This record belongs to a study of molecular identifiers for immune sequencing clone quantification. The CDR3 runs to 17 residues. The V segment lost 2 bases and the J segment 4 bases; nucleotides outside the gene matches: 8. Germline lookup yields CDR1 LNHDA and CDR2 SQIVND (reference sequence). TCRdb reanalysed the PCR reads using MiXCR and keeps one entry per CDR3 protein. Here the sample spans 79,000 or so distinct CDR3 sequences, around 25% being singletons. Sequenced sample: naive CD8+ T cells from blood, with Jurkat cell RNA spiked in. This sample's subset: FACS-sorted CD8+CD4-CCR7+CD45RA+ naive T cells. This clonotype originated in a human donor in good health. Some libraries in this study had Jurkat cell RNA spiked in. The genes are TRBV19 and TRBJ2-5; 12 positions agree with TRBD2. The chain's CDR3 is CASSISSGGAIGETQYF. The DNA of the CDR3 is TGTGCCAGTAGTATATCTAGCGGGGGGGCCATTGGAGAGACCCAGTACTTC. The full variable domain, with the rest looked up from reference TRBV19 and TRBJ2-5, is DGGITQSPKYLFRKEGQNVTLSCEQNLNHDAMYWYRQDPGQGLRLIYYSQIVNDFQKGDIAEGYSVSREKKESFPLTVTSAQKNPTAFYLCASSISSGGAIGETQYFGPGTRLLVL.